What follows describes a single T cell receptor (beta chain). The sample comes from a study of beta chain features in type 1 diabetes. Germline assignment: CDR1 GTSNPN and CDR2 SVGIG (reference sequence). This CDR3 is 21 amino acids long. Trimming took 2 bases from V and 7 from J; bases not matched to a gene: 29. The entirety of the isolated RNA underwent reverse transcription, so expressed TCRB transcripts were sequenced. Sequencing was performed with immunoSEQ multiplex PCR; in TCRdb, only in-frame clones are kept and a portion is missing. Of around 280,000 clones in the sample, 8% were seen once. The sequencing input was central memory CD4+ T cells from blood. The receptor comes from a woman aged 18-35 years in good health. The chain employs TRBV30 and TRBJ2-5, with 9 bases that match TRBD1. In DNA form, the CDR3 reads TGTGCCTGGAGTTGGGCCCGGGGACAGGGACTATGGCGGGAGAGCCCGCGGACCCAGTACTTC. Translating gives CAWSWARGQGLWRESPRTQYF.